This entry features one T cell receptor beta chain sequence. The data originate from a study of response to subunit inactivated influenza vaccine. TCRdb reprocessed the RT-PCR reads via MiXCR and lists one record per CDR3 protein. The sample contains hundreds of thousands of distinct CDR3 sequences, 12% of which appear only once. The CDR3 has 15 amino acids. V dropped 4 bases and J dropped 3 bases, with 14 bases sitting between them. This TCR derives from a man aged 50-60 years who received an inactivated influenza vaccine. This chain joins TRBV12-3 or TRBV12-4 and TRBJ2-3; D perhaps matches TRBD2 (7 bases). Sequenced here: PBMCs from blood, sampled on the day of vaccination. The DNA for the CDR3 is TGTGCCAGCAGTTACTTGGGGAGGGGGACAGATACGCAGTATTTT. Protein product: CASSYLGRGTDTQYF.